This is a list of T cell receptor beta chains from one sample in a study of OX40 agonist ivuxolimab in advanced cancers. Repertoires were generated with immunoSEQ multiplex PCR, while TCRdb's copy carries only in-frame clones and drops some. The sample holds fewer than 70,000 clones, around 93% seen once. The sequencing here drew on CD4+ or CD8+ T cells sorted from blood, taken in a trial of the OX40 agonist ivuxolimab. Source of these receptors: an adult with an advanced solid tumor such as melanoma, head and neck, liver or kidney cancer. Both conserved end residues are part of each CDR3. The D gene is left open where the match is weak. For some rows the clone size is stated as once, few or many, or as a class when expanded; others skip it.

CASVRGGNTEAFF | TGTGCCAGCGTCCGAGGGGGGAACACTGAAGCTTTCTTT | TRBV19 | 13 | - | TRBJ1-1 | -
CASSFSQGTEAFF | TGTGCCAGCAGTTTCAGTCAAGGCACTGAAGCTTTCTTT | TRBV27 | 13 | - | TRBJ1-1 | -
CASSLLDSYEQYF | TGTGCCAGCAGTTTACTCGATTCCTACGAGCAGTACTTC | TRBV27 | 13 | - | TRBJ2-7 | -
CASSLSASGRGNNEQFF | TGTGCCAGCAGTTTATCTGCTAGCGGGAGGGGGAACAATGAGCAGTTCTTC | TRBV27 | 17 | - | TRBJ2-1 | TRBD2
CASSHLGEPYEQYF | TGTGCCAGCAGTCATCTGGGGGAGCCCTACGAGCAGTACTTC | TRBV6-6 | 14 | - | TRBJ2-7 | -
CASSLYPGHTGELFF | TGTGCCAGCAGTTTATATCCAGGGCACACCGGGGAGCTGTTTTTT | TRBV27 | 15 | once | TRBJ2-2 | -
CASSPPGRETQYF | TGTGCCAGCAGTCCCCCTGGGCGGGAGACCCAGTACTTC | TRBV28 | 13 | - | TRBJ2-5 | -
CASSFLGQPIYGYTF | TGTGCCAGCAGCTTTTTGGGCCAGCCGATCTATGGCTACACCTTC | TRBV5-4 | 15 | - | TRBJ1-2 | -
CASSGRNTEAFF | TGTGCCAGCAGCGGCCGGAACACTGAAGCTTTCTTT | TRBV7-9 | 12 | - | TRBJ1-1 | -
CASSLMRWNTEAFF | TGTGCCAGCAGCTTAATGCGGTGGAACACTGAAGCTTTCTTT | TRBV7-2 | 14 | - | TRBJ1-1 | -
CASSPERLAGYTGELFF | TGTGCCAGCAGCCCTGAAAGACTAGCGGGATACACCGGGGAGCTGTTTTTT | TRBV7-3 | 17 | - | TRBJ2-2 | TRBD2
CASSQDPPSFNEQFF | TGTGCCAGTAGCCAGGACCCACCCTCTTTCAATGAGCAGTTCTTC | TRBV19 | 15 | - | TRBJ2-1 | -
CASSFLQGATLMEQYF | TGTGCCAGCAGTTTCCTTCAGGGGGCCACACTAATGGAGCAGTACTTC | TRBV6-5 | 16 | - | TRBJ2-7 | TRBD1
CASSIGTHEKLFF | TGTGCCAGCAGCATCGGGACACATGAAAAACTGTTTTTT | TRBV7-9 | 13 | once | TRBJ1-4 | -
CASSQGSFNQPQHF | TGCGCCAGCAGCCAAGGAAGCTTCAATCAGCCCCAGCATTTT | TRBV4-1 | 14 | - | TRBJ1-5 | -
CASSLAIGLRNQPQHF | TGTGCCAGCAGCTTAGCGATCGGGCTTCGCAATCAGCCCCAGCATTTT | TRBV7-9 | 16 | once | TRBJ1-5 | -
CASSHLGEGDTQYF | TGCGCCAGCAGCCACCTAGGAGAGGGGGATACGCAGTATTTT | TRBV4-1 | 14 | once | TRBJ2-3 | -
CASSGDGNTEAFF | TGTGCCAGCAGCGGGGACGGGAACACTGAAGCTTTCTTT | TRBV9 | 13 | - | TRBJ1-1 | -
CASSLAGFSNEKLFF | TGTGCCAGCAGCTTGGCCGGTTTCAGTAATGAAAAACTGTTTTTT | TRBV5-5 | 15 | - | TRBJ1-4 | -
CSVVGRTPPTQQTQYF | TGCAGCGTTGTAGGTAGGACCCCTCCGACTCAACAGACCCAGTACTTC | TRBV29-1 | 16 | - | TRBJ2-5 | -
CASSTNRLAVYNEQFF | TGTGCCAGCAGCACCAATAGACTAGCGGTTTACAATGAGCAGTTCTTC | TRBV6-6 | 16 | - | TRBJ2-1 | TRBD2
CASSTSLAPVGELFF | TGTGCCAGTAGTACCTCCCTAGCGCCCGTCGGGGAGCTGTTTTTT | TRBV19 | 15 | - | TRBJ2-2 | -
CASSLGLAGGSNTGELFF | TGTGCCAGCAGCTTGGGGCTAGCGGGAGGATCGAACACCGGGGAGCTGTTTTTT | TRBV5-5 | 18 | - | TRBJ2-2 | TRBD2
CASSQSLVPGVVGETQYF | TGTGCCAGCAGCCAATCATTGGTTCCGGGGGTCGTAGGAGAGACCCAGTACTTC | TRBV16 | 18 | - | TRBJ2-5 | -
CASSRNGNTEAFF | TGTGCCAGCAGTCGAAACGGGAACACTGAAGCTTTCTTT | TRBV6-1 | 13 | - | TRBJ1-1 | -
CASSYRGNQPQHF | TGTGCCAGCAGTTACAGGGGAAATCAGCCCCAGCATTTT | TRBV6-5 | 13 | - | TRBJ1-5 | -
CASSYSQAGTYEQYF | TGTGCCAGCAGTTACTCTCAGGCAGGAACCTACGAGCAGTACTTC | TRBV6-5 | 15 | - | TRBJ2-7 | -
CASGSGLAESDTQYF | TGTGCTAGTGGTTCGGGACTAGCGGAGTCAGATACGCAGTATTTT | TRBV12-5 | 15 | - | TRBJ2-3 | TRBD2
CASHDRGQGGYTF | TGTGCCAGCCATGACAGGGGGCAAGGTGGCTACACCTTC | TRBV27 | 13 | - | TRBJ1-2 | TRBD1
CASSLDPAGVTDTQYF | TGTGCCAGCAGCTTAGATCCTGCGGGAGTCACAGATACGCAGTATTTT | TRBV11-2 | 16 | - | TRBJ2-3 | TRBD2
CASSPKMPLDGEQFF | TGTGCCAGCAGCCCCAAAATGCCATTAGATGGTGAGCAGTTCTTC | TRBV7-9 | 15 | - | TRBJ2-1 | -
CASSEAPGETGELFF | TGTGCCAGCAGTGAAGCTCCCGGGGAGACCGGGGAGCTGTTTTTT | TRBV6-4 | 15 | few | TRBJ2-2 | -
CASTGDLMGSYEQYF | TGTGCCAGCACCGGGGATCTTATGGGGTCCTACGAGCAGTACTTC | TRBV2 | 15 | - | TRBJ2-7 | -
CASGLSTSGSYEQYF | TGTGCTAGTGGTTTGTCCACTAGCGGCAGCTACGAGCAGTACTTC | TRBV12-5 | 15 | - | TRBJ2-7 | TRBD2
CASSLGGQEQFF | TGTGCCAGCAGCTTGGGAGGACAGGAGCAGTTCTTC | TRBV5-6 | 12 | - | TRBJ2-1 | -
CASSPGTSGYYEQYF | TGTGCCAGCAGTCCTGGGACTAGCGGGTACTACGAGCAGTACTTC | TRBV6-5 | 15 | - | TRBJ2-7 | TRBD2
CASSFNTYEQYF | TGCGCCAGCAGCTTCAATACCTACGAGCAGTACTTC | TRBV5-1 | 12 | - | TRBJ2-7 | -
CASSLVGGVGTDTQYF | TGCGCCAGCAGCTTGGTAGGGGGAGTCGGTACAGATACGCAGTATTTT | TRBV5-1 | 16 | - | TRBJ2-3 | -
CSVVGQGAPDEQFF | TGCAGCGTGGTGGGACAGGGGGCGCCGGATGAGCAGTTCTTC | TRBV29-1 | 14 | - | TRBJ2-1 | TRBD1
CASNPSGRQETQYF | TGTGCCAGCAACCCTAGCGGGAGGCAAGAGACCCAGTACTTC | TRBV6-6 | 14 | - | TRBJ2-5 | TRBD2
CASSEAFELRTDTQYF | TGTGCCAGCAGTGAAGCGTTTGAACTCCGCACAGATACGCAGTATTTT | TRBV6-1 | 16 | once | TRBJ2-3 | -
CASSEAFSVSYGYTF | TGTGCCAGCAGTGAAGCTTTTTCCGTAAGCTATGGCTACACCTTC | TRBV2 | 15 | once | TRBJ1-2 | -
CASRKTGGNEQFF | TGCGCCAGCAGGAAAACAGGGGGCAATGAGCAGTTCTTC | TRBV4-1 | 13 | - | TRBJ2-1 | TRBD1
CASSSALGGAYGYTF | TGTGCCAGCAGCTCAGCCCTGGGGGGGGCCTATGGCTACACCTTC | TRBV13 | 15 | - | TRBJ1-2 | -
CASGLVQGTGDGYTF | TGTGCTAGTGGTTTGGTACAGGGGACAGGGGATGGCTACACCTTC | TRBV12-5 | 15 | - | TRBJ1-2 | TRBD1
CASISEGGPHNEQFF | TGTGCCAGCATTTCTGAGGGAGGGCCCCACAATGAGCAGTTCTTC | TRBV2 | 15 | - | TRBJ2-1 | TRBD2
CASSYFGRPDEQYF | TGTGCCAGCAGTTACTTCGGGAGGCCGGACGAGCAGTACTTC | TRBV6-5 | 14 | - | TRBJ2-7 | TRBD2
CASSLGGLAAGEQYF | TGTGCCAGCAGCTTAGGGGGACTAGCGGCGGGGGAGCAGTACTTC | TRBV7-9 | 15 | - | TRBJ2-7 | TRBD2
CASTPALNQPQHF | TGTGCCAGCACCCCCGCCCTCAATCAGCCCCAGCATTTT | TRBV16 | 13 | - | TRBJ1-5 | -
CASSLEKRTQYF | TGTGCCAGCAGCTTAGAGAAGAGAACCCAGTACTTC | TRBV7-8 | 12 | - | TRBJ2-5 | -
CASSLAGHEQFF | TGTGCCAGCAGCTTGGCCGGCCATGAGCAGTTCTTC | TRBV5-8 | 12 | - | TRBJ2-1 | -
CASSPLGAWGYGYTF | TGTGCCAGCTCACCCCTCGGCGCCTGGGGCTATGGCTACACCTTC | TRBV18 | 15 | - | TRBJ1-2 | -
CASSLGAGDNYEQYF | TGCGCCAGCAGCTTGGGAGCGGGAGACAACTACGAGCAGTACTTC | TRBV5-1 | 15 | - | TRBJ2-7 | TRBD2